Sequencing of this TCR beta chain was carried out in a study of blood T cell repertoires in COVID-19. The overall study: PBMCs, B-cell-depleted T cells, or T cells were the source of the cDNA or gDNA that made up the material.

In the original analysis: The authors estimated nucleated cell counts from reference gene primer amplification. TCRdb's table, derived via immunoSEQ multiplex PCR, lists solely in-frame clones and lacks some. V, J and clone size derive from that table, while D and trimming were established from the DNA sequence. The sample consists of about 64,000 clones, around 85% of them appearing once. CDR3 size: 17 residues. V shed 7 bases and J 4 bases; nucleotides not matched to a gene: 11. Germline CDR1 is MNHEY and CDR2 is SMNVEV (reference sequence). The clonotype comes from a middle-aged man with acute or convalescent COVID-19. J is TRBJ2-1 and V is TRBV27; 12 bases line up with TRBD2. Sequencing was performed on peripheral blood. The CDR3 is CASTSTSGGPRYNEQFF. In DNA form, the CDR3 reads TGTGCCAGCACCTCGACTAGCGGGGGCCCTCGTTACAATGAGCAGTTCTTC.